These 31 T cell receptor beta chains share one sample of origin, sequenced in a study of T cell repertoires in cytomegalovirus infection. TCRdb used MiXCR to reprocess the reads, holding one entry per CDR3 protein. The sample contains more than 400,000 distinct CDR3 sequences, less than 30% of which appear only once. The sample was PBMCs. Receptor source: a human donor in good health (CMV status not recorded). Some clones in this sample may be carry-over from other donors' samples.

The genes are TRBV29-1 and TRBJ1-1; D is ambiguous. Germline V gene data show CDR1 as SQVTM and CDR2 as ANQGSEA. This CDR3 is 10 amino acids long. The CDR3 region is CVGVNTEAFF. CDR3 nucleotides: TGCGTGGGCGTGAACACTGAAGCTTTCTTT.

The V and J genes are TRBV28 and TRBJ2-7, with TRBD1 matching over 7 bases. The CDR3 spans 15 residues. The V segment lost 3 bases and the J segment 3 bases; nucleotides outside the gene matches: 8. CDR1 MDHEN and CDR2 SYDVKM come from the germline V gene. CDR3 nucleotides: TGTGCCAGCAGTTTCGGGGACAGCAAAGACTACGAGCAGTACTTC. Amino acids: CASSFGDSKDYEQYF.

The chain is built from TRBV4-3 and TRBJ2-3; D is ambiguous. CDR1 is LGHNA and CDR2 is YSLEER in the germline V gene. The CDR3 loop spans 15 amino acids. The V and J ends lost 1 base and 3 bases respectively, with 11 bases between them. This CDR3 reads CASSQGAWVTDTQYF. The DNA of the CDR3 is TGCGCCAGCAGCCAAGGAGCCTGGGTAACAGATACGCAGTATTTT.

The V call is TRBV9, the J call TRBJ2-6, with D possibly being TRBD1 (6 bases). Germline V gene data show CDR1 as SGDLS and CDR2 as YYNGEE. This CDR3 has 17 residues. V was pared by 0 bases and J by 2 bases, with 12 bases between. CDR3: CASSVGHRAPGANVLTF. Written as DNA, the CDR3 is TGTGCCAGCAGCGTAGGCCACAGGGCGCCTGGGGCCAACGTCCTGACTTTC.

This clonotype was observed a handful of times. The gene calls are TRBV20-1 and TRBJ2-1; the match to TRBD2 covers 7 bases. After removal of 7 bases from V and 5 bases from J, the junction contained 11 bases not matched to a gene. The CDR3 runs to 14 residues. Per the germline V gene, CDR1 is DFQATT and CDR2 is SNEGSKA (reference sequence). The CDR3 DNA sequence: TGCAGTGGTATCGGTTCCGGGGGGAACAATGAGCAGTTCTTC. The encoded protein is CSGIGSGGNNEQFF.

This clonotype was found a few times. The rearrangement joins TRBV29-1 to TRBJ1-2; no firm D call. Trimming stripped 7 bases from V and 7 bases from J, with 7 bases between. Germline V CDR1 and CDR2: SQVTM, ANQGSEA. CDR3 size: 9 residues. Here the CDR3 DNA reads TGCAGCGCGGACGGTGGCTACACCTTC. It specifies CSADGGYTF. The whole variable domain, filled in from reference TRBV29-1 and TRBJ1-2, reads SAVISQKPSRDICQRGTSLTIQCQVDSQVTMMFWYRQQPGQSLTLIATANQGSEATYESGFVIDKFPISRPNLTFSTLTVSNMSPEDSSIYLCSADGGYTFGSGTRLTVV.

This clonotype appeared a few times. The V gene is TRBV7-2, the J gene TRBJ1-2; D unclear. With 3 bases removed from V and 6 bases from J, the gap between germline ends came to 8 bases. The CDR3 has 12 amino acids. Germline-derived CDR1 and CDR2 are SGHTA and FQGNSA. The CDR3 sequence is CASSFSADGYTF. CDR3 nucleotide sequence: TGTGCCAGCAGCTTTTCGGCAGATGGCTACACCTTC. Full variable domain (rest looked up from reference TRBV7-2 and TRBJ1-2): GAGVSQSPSNKVTEKGKDVELRCDPISGHTALYWYRQSLGQGLEFLIYFQGNSAPDKSGLPSDRFSAERTGGSVSTLTIQRTQQEDSAVYLCASSFSADGYTFGSGTRLTVV.

This chain links TRBV11-3 with TRBJ2-1, with D unclear. The CDR3 is 14 residues long. V lost 0 bases and J lost 9, with 12 bases in between. CDR1 SGHNT and CDR2 YENEEA come from the germline V gene. Here the CDR3 DNA reads TGTGCCAGCAGCTTAGATCCGGTTCGCGGTGAGCAGTTCTTC. Translating it yields CASSLDPVRGEQFF.

This clonotype was seen a handful of times. The J gene is TRBJ1-1, the V gene TRBV29-1, with D perhaps matching TRBD1 (6 bases). Between the trimmed V and J ends, which lost 2 bases and 1 base, there was a span of 11 bases. This CDR3 spans 14 amino acids. Germline V gives CDR1 SQVTM, CDR2 ANQGSEA. The CDR3 sequence: CSVEYPGENTEAFF. As DNA, the CDR3 is TGCAGCGTTGAATATCCAGGGGAGAACACTGAAGCTTTCTTT.

The chain recombines TRBV7-8 with TRBJ2-7, with 14 bases lining up with TRBD2. Germline loops: CDR1 SGHVS, CDR2 FQNEAQ. Trimming cost V 4 bases and J 6 bases; bases outside gene matches: 5. CDR3 size: 15 residues. CDR3 DNA sequence: TGTGCCAGCAGCTATAACGGACTAGCGGGGGGCGAGCAGTACGTC. Translation: CASSYNGLAGGEQYV.

The genes are TRBV11-3 and TRBJ2-2, with D hard to call. The CDR3 is 14 residues long. The V gene's germline CDR1 is SGHNT and CDR2 YENEEA. V was cut by 9 bases and J by 4 bases, with 15 bases left in between. The CDR3 nucleotides read TGTGCCAGTGGCCGTCTTCGTGGCACCGGGGAGCTGTTTTTT. Its translation: CASGRLRGTGELFF.

DNA for the CDR3: TGTGCCAGCAGGGATACAGGGGGCGGCTACAATGAGCAGTTCTTC. Encoded protein: CASRDTGGGYNEQFF. This rearrangement joins TRBV6-2 or TRBV6-3 to TRBJ2-1; the match to TRBD1 covers 9 bases. In germline, CDR1 is MNHEY, CDR2 SVGEGT. The CDR3 is made up of 15 amino acids. V lost 6 bases, J lost 3 bases, and 6 bases stayed unmatched.

The rearrangement joins TRBV20-1 to TRBJ2-7; D may correspond to TRBD1 or TRBD2 (5 bases each). Germline CDR1 and CDR2: DFQATT and SNEGSKA (reference sequence). The V and J ends lost 6 bases and 6 bases respectively, with 15 bases between them. The CDR3 runs 12 residues. The CDR3 nucleotides read TGCAGTGCCCGGGGCTTAAGAAGCGAGCAGTACTTC. This encodes CSARGLRSEQYF.

J is TRBJ2-1 and V is TRBV6-6, with 14 positions matching TRBD2. The CDR3 has 15 residues. V was clipped by 5 bases and J by 10 bases; unmatched bases: 7. Germline CDR1 reads MNHNY; CDR2 reads SVGAGI (reference sequence). Here the CDR3 reads CASSRRLAGGGEQFF. Here the CDR3 DNA reads TGTGCCAGCAGTCGGAGACTAGCGGGAGGGGGGGAGCAGTTCTTC.

The chain employs TRBV29-1 and TRBJ2-1; 10 bases match TRBD2. There are 15 residues in the CDR3. J was trimmed by 5 bases and V by 7 bases; bases with no gene match: 11. The germline CDR1 and CDR2 sequences are SQVTM and ANQGSEA. This chain's CDR3 is CSAAGASGRDNEQFF. Here the CDR3 DNA reads TGCAGCGCAGCTGGGGCCAGCGGGAGGGACAATGAGCAGTTCTTC.

The chain combines TRBV5-1 with TRBJ1-1; TRBD1 might be the D (6 bases). The CDR3 totals 17 residues. The germline gives CDR1 SGHRS, CDR2 YFSETQ. V lost 0 bases and J lost 1, with 16 bases in between. CDR3 sequence (DNA): TGCGCCAGCAGCTTGGCTGGGTTGACAGGAGGGAACACTGAAGCTTTCTTT. Translation gives CASSLAGLTGGNTEAFF.

V gene TRBV7-9 combines with J gene TRBJ1-1; 11 bases are a match to TRBD1. After removal of 0 bases from V and 11 bases from J, the junction contained 5 bases not matched to a gene. The CDR3 totals 14 residues. CDR1 and CDR2 from the germline V gene are SEHNR and FQNEAQ (reference sequence). The CDR3 region has the DNA TGTGCCAGCAGCTTAGCTGGACAGGGGGCTTTGGCTTTCTTT. Translated, it gives CASSLAGQGALAFF.

In this sample, this clonotype turned up a few times. This rearrangement joins TRBV7-2 to TRBJ2-2; no clear D gene. Germline V gene data show CDR1 as SGHTA and CDR2 as FQGNSA. CDR3 size: 13 residues. Between the trimmed V and J ends, which lost 3 bases and 6 bases, there was a span of 8 bases. The CDR3 protein is CASSFLSPGELFF. The CDR3 DNA follows: TGTGCCAGCAGCTTCCTTTCGCCCGGGGAGCTGTTTTTT.

This clonotype was counted between two and nine times. The chain employs TRBV6-2 or TRBV6-3 and TRBJ2-7; TRBD1 matches at 10 bases. In germline, CDR1 is MNHEY, CDR2 SVGEGT. V was pared by 8 bases and J by 6 bases, with 10 bases of the junction left unmatched. The CDR3 extends over 14 amino acids. For the CDR3, the DNA is TGTGCCAGCCGAGTTTCGGGACAGGGGACCGAGCAGTACTTC. It specifies CASRVSGQGTEQYF.

This chain uses TRBV5-1 with TRBJ2-2; 8 bases fit TRBD1. Germline lookup yields CDR1 SGHRS and CDR2 YFSETQ. The CDR3 length is 17 residues. The V gene end was trimmed by 0 bases and the J gene end by 0 bases; junction bases not matched to a gene: 4. CDR3 sequence reads: CASSLVTGVPNTGELFF. In DNA, the CDR3 is TGCGCCAGCAGCTTGGTGACAGGGGTTCCGAACACCGGGGAGCTGTTTTTT.

This clonotype was detected many times. The J gene is TRBJ1-2, the V gene TRBV7-2; D remains ambiguous. Trimming took 3 bases from V and 8 from J, leaving 22 bases between them. Germline V gene data show CDR1 as SGHTA and CDR2 as FQGNSA. This CDR3 has 16 amino acids. In nucleotides, the CDR3 is TGTGCCAGCAGCTTCGGAGCGTCGACCAATAGGGAAGGCTACACCTTC. Its translation is CASSFGASTNREGYTF.

In nucleotides, the CDR3 is TGTGCCAGCTCACCACGGAAGGGACCCAATGAAAAACTGTTTTTT. Protein product: CASSPRKGPNEKLFF. The chain combines TRBV18 with TRBJ1-4; weak D call: TRBD1 (5 bases). The CDR3 runs to 15 residues. V lost 1 base and J lost 5, with 11 bases in between. The V gene's germline CDR1 is KGHSH and CDR2 LQKENI.

This rearrangement joins TRBV29-1 to TRBJ2-1, with TRBD2 matching 8 bases. CDR1 and CDR2 (germline): SQVTM, ANQGSEA. The length of the CDR3 is 14 residues. J was trimmed by 10 bases and V by 0 bases; bases with no gene match: 8. CDR3 in DNA: TGCAGCGTTGAAGAGCCGGGACTAGGAAGGGAGCAGTTCTTC. This translates into CSVEEPGLGREQFF.

The chain's CDR3 is CASSLLEGSVHGELFF. CDR3 DNA sequence: TGTGCCAGCAGTTTACTGGAGGGGTCGGTACACGGGGAGCTGTTTTTT. The V and J genes are TRBV28 and TRBJ2-2; a possible D gene is TRBD2 (6 bases). This CDR3 has 16 residues. The V gene lost 2 bases and the J gene lost 7 bases, with 17 bases spanning the gap. From germline, CDR1 is MDHEN and CDR2 SYDVKM.

This clonotype showed up many times. The chain employs TRBV7-7 and TRBJ2-3; a possible D gene is TRBD2 (5 bases). The CDR3 spans 16 residues. Germline lookup yields CDR1 SSHAT and CDR2 FNYEAQ (reference sequence). Trimming took 4 bases from V and 2 from J, leaving 16 bases between them. CDR3 bases: TGTGCCAGCAGCTCTTCTGTAGGGAGAAACACAGATACGCAGTATTTT. It is translated as CASSSSVGRNTDTQYF.

This clonotype was detected many times. This rearrangement joins TRBV7-2 to TRBJ2-7; 11 bases are shared with TRBD2. CDR3 length equals 16 residues. Germline CDR1 reads SGHTA; CDR2 reads FQGNSA. Trimming removed 3 bases from V and 0 bases from J; junction bases left unmatched: 4. In nucleotides, the CDR3 is TGTGCCAGCAGCTTCCGACTAGCGGGAAGCTCCTACGAGCAGTACGTC. Amino acids: CASSFRLAGSSYEQYV.

This clonotype was recorded a few times. The rearrangement uses TRBV6-2 or TRBV6-3 and TRBJ2-1; 9 bases map to TRBD2. The junction had 3 bases not matched to a gene; V was cut back by 0 bases and J by 6 bases. The CDR3 has 15 amino acids. The germline V gene encodes CDR1 MNHEY and CDR2 SVGEGT. CDR3 residues: CASSYSAGGANEQFF. The CDR3 DNA reads TGTGCCAGCAGTTACTCGGCGGGAGGGGCCAATGAGCAGTTCTTC.

The chain has TRBV4-1 and TRBJ1-1; no firm D call. The CDR3 is 15 amino acids. Germline CDR1 MGHRA, CDR2 YSYEKL. V was trimmed by 8 bases and J by 5 bases, leaving 21 bases between them. In DNA, the CDR3 is TGCGCCAGCCACACGGCAGGAACAAGGCGAACTGAAGCTTTCTTT. Translation gives CASHTAGTRRTEAFF.

This clonotype was seen just once. A much larger clone lies a single base off, so this may be a read error. The rearrangement uses TRBV7-3 and TRBJ2-4, with 7 positions matching TRBD2. Germline assignment: CDR1 SGHTA and CDR2 FQGTGA. CDR3 length: 15 residues. CDR3: CDSSASGGKGDIQYF. The CDR3 DNA reads as TGTGACAGCAGCGCTAGCGGAGGGAAAGGGGACATTCAGTACTTC.

The chain couples TRBV5-1 to TRBJ2-1, with a possible D match to TRBD2 (5 bases). Trimming removed 5 bases from V and 3 bases from J, with 9 bases in between. CDR1 and CDR2 from the germline V gene are SGHRS and YFSETQ. The CDR3 consists of 13 residues. CDR3: CASRGESYNEQFF. The CDR3 DNA reads as TGCGCCAGCAGGGGAGAAAGCTACAATGAGCAGTTCTTC.

This clonotype was counted only a few times. The chain carries TRBV6-2 or TRBV6-3 and TRBJ1-1; D ambiguous. Per germline, CDR1 MNHEY and CDR2 SVGEGT. This CDR3 is 13 amino acids long. V lost 2 bases, J lost 5 bases, and 9 bases lay in between. CDR3 nucleotides: TGTGCCAGCAGTTACACCTCACGTACTGAAGCTTTCTTT. Translation gives CASSYTSRTEAFF.